The 23 T cell receptor beta chains in this list originate from one sample, sequenced in a study of shared clonotypes between healthy human individuals. Assay: immunoSEQ multiplex PCR; the TCRdb copy retains only in-frame clones and omits some. This sample has fewer than 650,000 clones, with 70% to 80% found just once. The sample comprised PBMCs. These receptor sequences come from a middle-aged woman in good health. Some clones in this sample may be carry-over from other donors' samples.

The chain couples TRBV6-1 to TRBJ2-3; D perhaps matches TRBD2 (6 bases). This CDR3 has 14 amino acids. Per germline, CDR1 MNHNS and CDR2 SASEGT. Trimming took off 5 bases at V and 0 bases at J, with 9 bases between the two ends. CDR3 DNA: TGTGCCAGCAGTCTCGGGGGAAGCACAGATACGCAGTATTTT. Amino acid sequence: CASSLGGSTDTQYF.

This sequence joins TRBV5-5 and TRBJ1-5; tentatively, D is TRBD1 (5 bases). The CDR3 loop spans 14 amino acids. Germline V gene data show CDR1 as SGHKS and CDR2 as YYEKEE (reference sequence). The ends were cut back, 0 bases at V and 6 bases at J, with 10 bases in the middle. The CDR3 protein is CASSLVSGAQPQHF. CDR3 bases: TGTGCCAGCAGCTTGGTCTCCGGGGCTCAGCCCCAGCATTTT.

V is TRBV29-1 and J is TRBJ2-6; D gene ambiguous. Per germline, CDR1 SQVTM and CDR2 ANQGSEA. V lost 8 bases and J 1 base, leaving 15 bases between the germline ends. This CDR3 region has 15 residues. This CDR3 reads CSKGNEVSGANVLTF. The CDR3 DNA is TGCAGCAAGGGAAATGAGGTATCTGGGGCCAACGTCCTGACTTTC.

This rearrangement joins TRBV18 to TRBJ2-1, with 7 bases that match TRBD2. The J segment lost 3 bases and the V segment lost 2 bases, leaving 4 bases of the junction unmatched. The CDR3 length is 15 residues. Germline V gene lookup returns CDR1 KGHSH and CDR2 LQKENI. Here the CDR3 reads CASSPSGGGYNEQFF. The DNA for the CDR3 is TGTGCCAGCTCACCATCGGGAGGAGGCTACAATGAGCAGTTCTTC.

The chain has TRBV7-9 and TRBJ1-1, with a possible D match to TRBD1 (6 bases). Germline V gene data show CDR1 as SEHNR and CDR2 as FQNEAQ (reference sequence). The CDR3 extends over 14 amino acids. V was shortened by 0 bases and J by 6 bases, with 11 bases between the two germline ends. The CDR3 sequence: CASSLAGAGAEAFF. DNA of the CDR3: TGTGCCAGCAGCTTAGCGGGGGCAGGGGCTGAAGCTTTCTTT. The full variable domain, in which reference TRBV7-9 and TRBJ1-1 provide the parts outside the CDR3, is DTGVSQNPRHKITKRGQNVTFRCDPISEHNRLYWYRQTLGQGPEFLTYFQNEAQLEKSRLLSDRFSAERPKGSFSTLEIQRTEQGDSAMYLCASSLAGAGAEAFFGQGTRLTVV.

The chain recombines TRBV5-1 with TRBJ2-6, with TRBD2 as a possible D gene (5 bases). This CDR3 region has 15 residues. Germline values: CDR1 SGHRS, CDR2 YFSETQ. V was pared by 4 bases and J by 2 bases, with 10 bases between. The CDR3: CASSPGNAGANVLTF. CDR3 nucleotide sequence: TGCGCCAGCAGCCCGGGGAACGCTGGGGCCAACGTCCTGACTTTC.

CDR3 sequence: CASSEFRDSTNEKLFF. The CDR3, as DNA: TGCGCCAGCAGTGAGTTCCGGGACAGCACTAATGAAAAACTGTTTTTT. The V and J genes are TRBV10-2 and TRBJ1-4, with 7 bases lining up with TRBD1. The CDR3 runs 16 residues. The trim removed 1 base at V and 2 bases at J, leaving 4 bases unmatched. Germline CDR1 reads WSHSY; CDR2 reads SAAADI.

The chain is built from TRBV4-1 and TRBJ1-1, with D hard to call. V was trimmed by 0 bases and J by 4 bases, leaving 9 bases between them. The CDR3 covers 14 residues. Per the germline V gene, CDR1 is MGHRA and CDR2 is YSYEKL. The chain's CDR3 is CASSQDQLRTEAFF. The CDR3 DNA is TGCGCCAGCAGCCAAGATCAGTTACGCACTGAAGCTTTCTTT.

The rearrangement joins TRBV28 to TRBJ2-1; 9 nucleotides match TRBD2. Germline V gene sequence: CDR1 MDHEN, CDR2 SYDVKM. V lost 3 bases to trimming and J lost 9 bases; unmatched junction nucleotides: 9. The CDR3 extends over 15 amino acids. The CDR3 region is CASSFLRGRVGEQFF. CDR3 in DNA: TGTGCCAGCAGTTTTCTCCGCGGGAGGGTTGGTGAGCAGTTCTTC.

The rearrangement links TRBV28 to TRBJ1-5; 7 bases match TRBD1. V lost 8 bases and J lost 11; bases outside the gene matches: 21. The length of the CDR3 is 16 residues. Germline V gene sequence: CDR1 MDHEN, CDR2 SYDVKM. The CDR3 nucleotides are TGTGCCAGCCGGGACAGCAGAGATCCAGCGATGAGGTCCCAGCATTTT. Translating gives CASRDSRDPAMRSQHF.

The J gene is TRBJ2-7, the V gene TRBV4-2, with 9 bases fitting TRBD2. The CDR3 totals 15 residues. After removal of 3 bases from V and 3 bases from J, the junction contained 6 bases not matched to a gene. Germline V gene lookup returns CDR1 LGHNA and CDR2 YNFKEQ. CDR3 region: CASSQLAGQVYEQYF. The DNA of the CDR3 is TGTGCCAGCAGCCAGCTAGCGGGGCAAGTCTACGAGCAGTACTTC.

The chain combines TRBV2 with TRBJ2-1; 9 nucleotides align to TRBD1. Trimming removed 2 bases from V and 8 bases from J; junction bases left unmatched: 13. This CDR3 region has 17 residues. From germline, CDR1 is SNHLY and CDR2 FYNNEI. The CDR3 region has the DNA TGTGCCAGCAGTGAATGGGGACAGGGCGCCCCTTGGGATGAGCAGTTCTTC. Its translation: CASSEWGQGAPWDEQFF.

This sequence joins TRBV10-3 and TRBJ2-7; 8 positions agree with TRBD1. The germline CDR1 and CDR2 sequences are ENHRY and SYGVKD. With 6 bases clipped from V and 0 bases from J, the junction kept 7 bases outside the gene matches. This CDR3 is built from 15 residues. As DNA, the CDR3 is TGTGCCATCAGCCCCGGGACAGGAGACTCCTACGAGCAGTACTTC. Residues: CAISPGTGDSYEQYF.

The rearrangement uses TRBV7-2 and TRBJ2-1; 8 bases fit TRBD1. The germline V gene has CDR1 SGHTA and CDR2 FQGNSA. V gave up 5 bases and J gave up 5 bases; unmatched junction bases: 2. The length of the CDR3 is 13 residues. Written as DNA, the CDR3 is TGTGCCAGCAGCCCGGACAGGGACAATGAGCAGTTCTTC. Protein product: CASSPDRDNEQFF.

The chain uses TRBV5-8 and TRBJ2-5; no reliable D call. This CDR3 comprises 10 residues. Germline-derived CDR1 and CDR2 are SGHTS and YDEGEE. V was shortened by 2 bases and J by 5 bases, with 1 base between the two germline ends. The CDR3 loop is CASSFETQYF. The CDR3 nucleotides are TGTGCCAGCAGCTTCGAGACCCAGTACTTC.

This clone has a handful of counts. The same CDR3 also results from other DNA sequences found in this sample. The V gene is TRBV6-4, the J gene TRBJ2-3, with TRBD2 as a possible D gene (6 bases). Germline CDR1 MRHNA, CDR2 SNTAGT. This CDR3 region has 14 residues. V gave up 2 bases and J gave up 1 base, with 7 bases separating them. The CDR3 is CASSDGGGTDTQYF. CDR3 sequence (DNA): TGTGCCAGCAGTGACGGAGGGGGCACAGATACGCAGTATTTT.

This CDR3 reads CASHTTGELFF. The CDR3 bases are TGTGCCAGCCATACCACCGGGGAGCTGTTTTTT. This chain uses TRBV9 with TRBJ2-2, with no clear D. Germline CDR1 reads SGDLS; CDR2 reads YYNGEE. The CDR3 has 11 residues. The V gene lost 7 bases and the J gene lost 4 bases, with 5 bases spanning the gap.

This clone was observed a single time. The chain links TRBV4-1 to TRBJ2-7; D is possibly TRBD1 (6 bases). Trimming took 0 bases from V and 3 from J, leaving 12 bases between them. The CDR3 totals 15 residues. Germline V gene sequence: CDR1 MGHRA, CDR2 YSYEKL. The CDR3 DNA is TGCGCCAGCAGCCAAGAATATAAGGGGGTCTACGAGCAGTACTTC. Translation gives CASSQEYKGVYEQYF.

The J gene is TRBJ1-1, the V gene TRBV6-5; 7 bases agree with TRBD1. This CDR3 region has 13 residues. The trim removed 6 bases at V and 7 bases at J, leaving 8 bases unmatched. Germline loops: CDR1 MNHEY, CDR2 SVGAGI. The CDR3 DNA reads TGTGCCAGCAGCCTTACAGGGGTGAGTGAAGCTTTCTTT. It is translated as CASSLTGVSEAFF.

In its sample, this clone was seen many times. This chain uses TRBV29-1 with TRBJ2-1; 11 nucleotides align to TRBD2. The germline V gene has CDR1 SQVTM and CDR2 ANQGSEA. V gave up 4 bases and J gave up 7 bases; unmatched junction bases: 6. This CDR3 is 14 amino acids long. CDR3 in amino acids: CSVAPLAGANEQFF. CDR3 sequence (DNA): TGCAGCGTTGCCCCACTAGCGGGAGCTAATGAGCAGTTCTTC.

The chain couples TRBV9 to TRBJ2-2; 8 bases align to TRBD2. The V and J ends lost 4 bases and 3 bases, in that order; junction bases with no gene match: 5. CDR3 size: 15 residues. Germline assignment: CDR1 SGDLS and CDR2 YYNGEE. CDR3 coding DNA: TGTGCCAGCAGCCCAACGGGGGGGTACACCGGGGAGCTGTTTTTT. Translating it yields CASSPTGGYTGELFF.

This rearrangement joins TRBV7-2 to TRBJ1-1; no reliable D call. Per germline, CDR1 SGHTA and CDR2 FQGNSA. CDR3 length equals 14 residues. Trimming removed 3 bases from V and 11 bases from J, with 19 bases in between. In nucleotides, the CDR3 is TGTGCCAGCAGCTTCAGTTCGGACGGCATTGGGGCTTTCTTT. Amino acids: CASSFSSDGIGAFF.

This clone was seen a few times. V and J are TRBV7-2 and TRBJ2-3, with D unresolved. The CDR3 length is 13 residues. V was pared by 3 bases and J by 2 bases, with 6 bases between. CDR1 is SGHTA and CDR2 is FQGNSA in the germline V gene. CDR3 nucleotides: TGTGCCAGCAGCTTCGAGACCACAGATACGCAGTATTTT. Residues: CASSFETTDTQYF.